These 19 T cell receptor beta chains share one sample of origin, sequenced in a study of T cells in Graves' hyperthyroidism and ophthalmopathy. From RNA transcripts, TCR beta CDR3 regions were amplified. Using the HTBI primer set, a first-round RT-PCR was run on the TCR CDR3. TCRdb reprocessed the multiplex PCR reads with MiXCR, giving one entry per CDR3 protein. The table includes some 510,000 distinct CDR3 sequences, about 43% detected once. The sample comprised peripheral blood or thyroid tissue (not recorded which). These receptors originate from a woman aged 18-35 years with Graves' hyperthyroidism.

The chain couples TRBV29-1 to TRBJ1-2, with a weak D call TRBD1 (6 bases). The CDR3 totals 13 residues. Germline V CDR1 and CDR2: SQVTM, ANQGSEA. The V end was cut by 7 bases, the J end by 0 bases, with 12 bases between. CDR3 in DNA: TGCAGCGCAGCCGGGACAACTAACTATGGCTACACCTTC. Translated: CSAAGTTNYGYTF.

The table lists this clonotype with a count of one. This rearrangement joins TRBV7-7 to TRBJ2-7; 8 bases fit TRBD2. CDR3 length: 11 residues. The V gene's germline CDR1 is SSHAT and CDR2 FNYEAQ (reference sequence). As DNA, the CDR3 is TGTGCCAGCAGCCCCCTCCCCATAGCGGGAGTC. Translated, it gives CASSPLPIAGV.

Only a few counts were recorded for this clonotype. The CDR3 sequence: CASSEDGFSEAFF. The CDR3 nucleotides are TGTGCCAGCAGTGAGGACGGGTTCTCTGAAGCTTTCTTT. The chain couples TRBV2 to TRBJ1-1; D call uncertain. In germline, CDR1 is SNHLY, CDR2 FYNNEI. There are 13 residues in the CDR3. Trimming removed 3 bases from V and 6 bases from J, with 11 bases in between.

The V gene is TRBV7-9, the J gene TRBJ1-1, with D unresolved. Germline CDR1 reads SEHNR; CDR2 reads FQNEAQ (reference sequence). This CDR3 contains 12 residues. Trimming stripped 6 bases from V and 10 bases from J, with 15 bases between. The CDR3 DNA follows: TGTGCCAGCAGTTTAAGTTCGGGAGTAGCTTTCTTT. It is translated as CASSLSSGVAFF.

Details on this clonotype: Here the CDR3 omits its conserved ending phenylalanine or tryptophan, so a read error is the likely source. The V gene is TRBV20-1, the J gene TRBJ1-1; D perhaps matches TRBD1 (5 bases). CDR1 DFQATT and CDR2 SNEGSKA come from the germline V gene (reference sequence). Trimming pared 5 bases from V and 0 bases from J, leaving 16 bases between. The CDR3 loop spans 15 amino acids. The CDR3 nucleotides read TGCAGTGCTCCAGTGGGGGGAAACATGAACACTGAAGCTTTCCTT. Its translation: CSAPVGGNMNTEAFL.

This chain joins TRBV6-1 and TRBJ1-2; maybe TRBD1 (6 bases). Germline lookup yields CDR1 MNHNS and CDR2 SASEGT. With 5 bases removed from V and 4 bases from J, the gap between germline ends came to 23 bases. The CDR3 consists of 17 residues. DNA for the CDR3: TGTGCCAGCAGTCTTGACCGTAAAATAGGGGGAACCTATGGCTACACCTTC. Translating it yields CASSLDRKIGGTYGYTF.

In this sample, this clonotype turned up many times. V gene TRBV2 combines with J gene TRBJ1-1, with D unclear. CDR1 SNHLY and CDR2 FYNNEI come from the germline V gene. This CDR3 contains 13 residues. V was cut by 3 bases and J by 7 bases, with 12 bases left in between. This CDR3 is CASSDQPEHEAFF. The CDR3 bases are TGTGCCAGCAGTGATCAACCGGAGCATGAAGCTTTCTTT.

This clonotype was seen at least ten times. The chain has TRBV29-1 and TRBJ2-5; D possibly corresponds to TRBD2 (6 bases). Trimming cost V 7 bases and J 5 bases, with 8 bases left between them. The CDR3 runs to 10 residues. Germline assignment: CDR1 SQVTM and CDR2 ANQGSEA. CDR3 residues: CSGEAETQYF. DNA of the CDR3: TGCAGCGGGGAGGCGGAGACCCAGTACTTC.

The chain combines TRBV29-1 with TRBJ1-5; the D gene is possibly TRBD1 (6 bases). CDR3 length equals 15 residues. Germline CDR1 and CDR2: SQVTM and ANQGSEA. CDR3 sequence (DNA): TGCGCCAGCAGCCAAGTGGACAGAAGCAATCAGCCCCAGCATTTT. Translating gives CASSQVDRSNQPQHF.

Only a few counts were recorded for this clonotype. The V call is TRBV4-2, the J call TRBJ2-7; no definite D call. V lost 1 base, J lost 3 bases, and 13 bases lay in between. CDR1 and CDR2 (germline): LGHNA, YNFKEQ. There are 15 residues in the CDR3. CDR3 sequence (DNA): TGTGCCAGCAGCCAAGGCCTGGGCAACCTCTACGAGCAGTACTTC. Translated: CASSQGLGNLYEQYF.

This clonotype was observed at least ten times. This rearrangement joins TRBV19 to TRBJ1-4; D not certain. Germline V gene lookup returns CDR1 LNHDA and CDR2 SQIVND (reference sequence). There are 11 residues in the CDR3. V was cut by 3 bases and J by 8 bases, with 4 bases left in between. The CDR3 nucleotides are TGTGCCAGTAGTATGTGGGAAAAACTGTTTTTT. This encodes CASSMWEKLFF.

This clonotype was detected many times. This chain joins TRBV10-3 and TRBJ1-2; TRBD1 agrees at 9 bases. Unmatched junction bases numbered 2, after V lost 6 bases and J lost 3 bases. CDR1 is ENHRY and CDR2 is SYGVKD in the germline V gene. This CDR3 has 13 residues. CDR3 DNA sequence: TGTGCCATCAGCCGGGACAGGGACTATGGCTACACCTTC. Protein: CAISRDRDYGYTF.

V and J are TRBV29-1 and TRBJ1-2, with TRBD1 matching over 8 bases. The CDR3 is made up of 12 amino acids. V shed 8 bases, J shed 4 bases, and the junction held 6 bases outside the gene matches. Germline V gene sequence: CDR1 SQVTM, CDR2 ANQGSEA. The CDR3 DNA follows: TGCAGCCAAGCCACAGGGGGCTATGGCTACACCTTC. It yields the protein CSQATGGYGYTF.

The rearrangement joins TRBV10-3 to TRBJ2-2, with 8 bases lining up with TRBD2. Germline CDR1 reads ENHRY; CDR2 reads SYGVKD. CDR3 length equals 13 residues. Trimming at V came to 8 bases and at J to 4 bases, leaving 3 bases not matched to a gene. This chain's CDR3 is CAIASGLTGELFF. The CDR3 DNA follows: TGTGCCATCGCTAGCGGGCTCACCGGGGAGCTGTTTTTT.

This clonotype has at least ten counts. The chain carries TRBV29-1 and TRBJ2-5, with 7 bases fitting TRBD2. The CDR3 consists of 13 residues. After removal of 2 bases from V and 5 bases from J, the junction contained 5 bases not matched to a gene. The germline V gene encodes CDR1 SQVTM and CDR2 ANQGSEA. CDR3 loop: CSVEPGRLETQYF. In DNA form, the CDR3 reads TGCAGCGTTGAACCCGGGAGGCTTGAGACCCAGTACTTC. Variable domain in full (rest from reference TRBV29-1 and TRBJ2-5): SAVISQKPSRDICQRGTSLTIQCQVDSQVTMMFWYRQQPGQSLTLIATANQGSEATYESGFVIDKFPISRPNLTFSTLTVSNMSPEDSSIYLCSVEPGRLETQYFGPGTRLLVL.

Only one count was recorded for this clonotype. The V call is TRBV11-2, the J call TRBJ2-2; D may be TRBD1 (6 bases). CDR1 is SGHAT and CDR2 is FQNNGV in the germline V gene. The CDR3 spans 16 residues. Trimming left V 0 bases short and J 1 base short, with 9 bases between. The CDR3 loop reads CASSLEPGQNTGELFF. The CDR3 bases are TGTGCCAGCAGCTTAGAGCCGGGACAGAACACCGGGGAGCTGTTTTTT.

V and J are TRBV7-2 and TRBJ2-3; D unresolved. The CDR3 contains 12 residues. Germline V gives CDR1 SGHTA, CDR2 FQGNSA. V gave up 3 bases and J gave up 4 bases, with 5 bases separating them. CDR3 DNA: TGTGCCAGCAGCTTTGTCGCAGATACGCAGTATTTT. It yields the protein CASSFVADTQYF.

The chain has TRBV12-3 or TRBV12-4 and TRBJ1-1; D might be TRBD1 (6 bases). The CDR3 length is 13 residues. V lost 7 bases and J 6 bases, leaving 15 bases between the germline ends. CDR3 region: CASNDLGQSEAFF. For the CDR3, the DNA is TGTGCCAGCAACGACCTAGGACAGTCTGAAGCTTTCTTT.

For this clonotype: A much larger clone sits a single nucleotide away, making a read error possible. This sequence joins TRBV9 and TRBJ1-4; TRBD1 is a possible D gene (6 bases). The CDR3 length is 14 residues. The germline V gene has CDR1 SGDLS and CDR2 YYNGEE. CDR3 sequence reads: CASSPTGSWEKLSF. CDR3 coding DNA: TGTGCCAGCAGCCCGACAGGTTCATGGGAAAAACTGTCTTTT.